The present T cell receptor beta chain was sequenced within a study of blood T cells in healthy people across ages (dated by TCRdb to between 2014 and 2016). In terms of the full investigation: Template switching captured roughly one uniquely barcoded TCR beta cDNA molecule per two T cells in model experiments. Four age groups were formed from the donors: young (average about 15 years), middle-aged (approximately 42), aged (about 62) and long-lived (around 82). Age-related changes in TCR beta repertoire diversity were measured in the study by deep sequencing normalized with unique cDNA molecular identifiers. For two donors (one aged 18 to 29 and one aged 80 or older), the study analyzed two additional independent replicas of 1 million unique cDNA reads from the same blood draw. Here is what the overall study found, with its caveats: Compared with the aged group, the long-lived group had more naive CD4+ T cells, fewer expanded clones and increased TCR diversity, suggesting age selection. Since profiling was done on bulk unsorted PBMCs, naive and antigen-experienced compartments could not be conclusively compared. The percentage of naive T cells measured by flow cytometry correlated strongly with observed TCR beta diversity. Total diversity estimates from one million sequenced T cells were considered lower bounds and underestimates. Observed TCR beta diversity per million T cells fell roughly linearly with age, and a significant reduction was already apparent by age around 40. Donor CMV infection status was unknown, potentially confounding age-related changes in expanded clonotypes.

Comments on this clonotype: This receptor's antigen is unknown. Per-base quality was not reported, and no clone a single base away is much larger than it.

The roughly 39 donors, aged about 6 to 100 years, were systemically healthy Caucasian individuals from Russia. Ten milliliters of peripheral blood were drawn from each donor into EDTA-treated Vacutainer tubes. Ficoll-Paque density-gradient centrifugation was used to isolate PBMCs, with at least 6 million per sample. Trizol reagent was used to extract total RNA from PBMCs, with at least 6 micrograms per sample. The percentages of naive CD45RAhigh/CD27high T cells were determined by flow cytometry on a PBMC aliquot from every donor. The library came from 5' RACE. This sample was sequenced with an Illumina HiSeq 2500. A second about 7 to 12 cycle PCR used a sample-barcoded 5' primer and a J-beta primer mix. A template-switch 5' adaptor carrying 12 random nucleotides introduced a unique molecular identifier onto each TCR beta cDNA molecule. Each sample yielded at least 2.5 million CDR3-containing paired-end reads. First-strand cDNA synthesis was performed from all RNA using the Mint cDNA synthesis kit, with priming by a TRBC-specific oligonucleotide. After uracil-DNA glycosylase treatment, a first 18-cycle PCR used universal primers M1SS and BC2_uni_R on all cDNA. The authors processed their data as follows. For normalization, 1 million high-quality reads were randomly selected from each sample, with every read carrying a distinct molecular identifier. Reads sharing molecular identifiers were discarded rather than binned into consensus sequences. MiTCR, with a Q25 quality threshold and the strictest error-elimination algorithm, was used for CDR3 identification, clonotype clustering and error correction. A nonparametric unseen species model with Euler transformation was used to estimate a lower bound on total TCR beta diversity. Starting from the raw public reads, TCRdb applied fastp trimming at Q25, assembled clones with MiXCR and retained in-frame beta chains. Rows with one shared CDR3 protein collapse into an entry with the most common genes and DNA. It is TCRdb's table, rather than the study itself, that gives the V and J calls and clone size. Across this sample there are some 760,000 distinct CDR3 sequences, with 20% to 25% seen only once. The ten largest clonotypes hold roughly 3.8% of the sample.

Taken from cysteine to phenylalanine, the CDR3 has 13 residues. The only DNA kept is the CDR3, 39 bases in frame from the first base. For CDR1 and CDR2, the germline V gene (reference sequence) lists MNHEY and SMNVEV. Separately, the same data were catalogued under a study of T cells of mothers and their children. The second study also describes: The donors were nine systemically healthy Caucasian individuals, made up of three mothers and their six children. cDNA synthesis used all of the extracted RNA, with around 1.6 ug of RNA in each 15 ul reaction. In the second PCR, the M1S primer added sample barcodes and 2-4 random nucleotides. Over 8.5 million TCR beta CDR3 reads were obtained for each mother, and some 3.1 million reads were obtained for each child. Thymic selection similarly shapes TCR recombination output in related and unrelated pairs, with minor effect from inherited differences. Related mother-child pairs always showed normalized repertoire overlap that was slightly higher than in unrelated mother-child pairs, though the difference was never significant. No persistent microchimeric T cell clones were found, with a detection sensitivity of 85 to 100 clones per million clonotypes. In the study, deep NGS was used to compare the TCR beta repertoires of mothers and children, and features distinguishing related mother-child pairs from unrelated individuals were sought. The mean age was around 40 +/- 4 years for the mothers and about 10 +/- 4 years for the children. After adapter ligation was performed with NEBNext reagents, the libraries were sequenced on an Illumina HiSeq 2000 with 100+100 nt paired-end reads. To prevent cross-contamination, the mother and child libraries were prepared a month apart and were sequenced in separate runs. For each donor, between about 500,000 and 2,200,000 distinct TCR beta clonotypes were identified. Naive TCR beta clonotypes were estimated from low-frequency clonotypes matched to each donor's FACS-determined naive share, without sorting.

The TCR sequence derives from a boy aged 5-17 years in good health. The chain employs TRBV27 and TRBJ2-1; a confident D gene designation cannot be given. TRBJ2-7 matches the DNA end more closely, so the J call is doubtful. The specimen sequenced was blood. CDR3 reads: CASSFYSTGEQYF. The DNA reads TGTGCCAGCAGTTTTTACTCTACTGGAGAGCAGTACTTC.